This entry lists 19 T cell receptor beta chains sequenced from one sample in a study of blood T cell repertoires in COVID-19. Generated by immunoSEQ multiplex PCR, the TCRdb table keeps only in-frame clones and is missing some. Among 25,000 to 35,000 clones listed, approximately 87% were seen once. Sequencing used peripheral blood. The receptors shown here come from a human donor with active COVID-19. The donor label of this sample is uncertain.

V gene TRBV2 combines with J gene TRBJ1-5; weak D call: TRBD1 (5 bases). Germline V gene lookup returns CDR1 SNHLY and CDR2 FYNNEI. V was pared by 8 bases and J by 6 bases, with 14 bases between. This CDR3 has 13 residues. The CDR3 sequence: CASRGEGSQPQHF. The CDR3 DNA follows: TGTGCCAGCCGGGGGGAAGGAAGTCAGCCCCAGCATTTT.

The V call is TRBV5-1, the J call TRBJ1-1; 10 bases line up with TRBD1. Trimming at V came to 4 bases and at J to 6 bases, leaving 6 bases not matched to a gene. Germline V CDR1 and CDR2: SGHRS, YFSETQ. The CDR3 is 14 amino acids. The DNA of the CDR3 is TGCGCCAGCAGCGCGGACAGGGGGTTCTCTGAAGCTTTCTTT. Translating it yields CASSADRGFSEAFF.

The chain has TRBV5-1 and TRBJ2-5; possibly TRBD2 for D (6 bases). From germline, CDR1 is SGHRS and CDR2 YFSETQ. Trimming removed 5 bases from V and 1 base from J, with 12 bases in between. The length of the CDR3 is 14 residues. The CDR3 DNA is TGCGCCAGCAGGTATGGGGGGTTCCAAGAGACCCAGTACTTC. This encodes CASRYGGFQETQYF.

The rearrangement joins TRBV7-9 to TRBJ2-3; 10 nucleotides match TRBD2. This CDR3 is built from 19 residues. V lost 0 bases to trimming and J lost 0 bases; unmatched junction nucleotides: 9. From germline, CDR1 is SEHNR and CDR2 FQNEAQ (reference sequence). The CDR3 sequence: CASSLAGLAALGSTDTQYF. In DNA, the CDR3 is TGTGCCAGCAGCTTAGCAGGACTAGCGGCTCTTGGGAGCACAGATACGCAGTATTTT.

The V and J genes are TRBV6-5 and TRBJ1-2, with TRBD1 identical over 8 bases. Germline CDR1 and CDR2: MNHEY and SVGAGI. Trimming cost V 5 bases and J 4 bases; bases outside gene matches: 9. This CDR3 spans 15 amino acids. CDR3 in amino acids: CASSSRTGIVYGYTF. The CDR3 bases are TGTGCCAGCAGTAGCAGGACAGGGATCGTCTATGGCTACACCTTC.

The rearrangement links TRBV14 to TRBJ2-1; maybe TRBD2 (6 bases). V lost 0 bases to trimming and J lost 5 bases, with 23 bases between them. CDR3 size: 19 residues. The germline V gene encodes CDR1 SGHDN and CDR2 FVKESK. CDR3 in amino acids: CASSQERGLMVLNNNEQFF. The DNA of the CDR3 is TGTGCCAGCAGCCAAGAGCGGGGCTTAATGGTACTTAACAACAATGAGCAGTTCTTC.

The chain carries TRBV19 and TRBJ1-6; 7 positions agree with TRBD1. CDR3 length: 14 amino acids. The V and J ends lost 6 bases and 14 bases, in that order; junction bases with no gene match: 13. CDR1 and CDR2 (germline): LNHDA, SQIVND (reference sequence). The CDR3 reads CASSETGLGATLHF. The CDR3 bases are TGTGCCAGTAGCGAGACAGGGTTGGGGGCCACCCTCCACTTT.

This rearrangement joins TRBV30 to TRBJ2-3; no reliable D call. This CDR3 contains 11 residues. V was clipped by 0 bases and J by 12 bases, with 10 bases between them. Germline CDR1 is GTSNPN and CDR2 is SVGIG (reference sequence). CDR3 sequence reads: CAWSVGQVQYF. CDR3 nucleotide sequence: TGTGCCTGGAGTGTAGGCCAGGTACAGTATTTT. Combining the CDR3 with reference TRBV30 and TRBJ2-3 gives the whole variable domain SQTIHQWPATLVQPVGSPLSLECTVEGTSNPNLYWYRQAAGRGLQLLFYSVGIGQISSEVPQNLSASRPQDRQFILSSKKLLLSDSGFYLCAWSVGQVQYFGPGTRLTVL.

The rearrangement joins TRBV19 to TRBJ2-5; 7 positions match TRBD1. J gave up 5 bases and V 4 bases, and 16 bases lay outside the gene matches. Germline CDR1 and CDR2: LNHDA and SQIVND (reference sequence). There are 17 residues in the CDR3. CDR3 residues: CASSTVTTGFSRETQYF. The CDR3 DNA sequence: TGTGCCAGTAGTACCGTCACGACAGGGTTTTCTCGGGAGACCCAGTACTTC.

The sample holds a few counts of this clone. The chain joins TRBV5-6 to TRBJ2-5, with D tentatively TRBD1 (6 bases). The CDR3 consists of 15 residues. Germline lookup yields CDR1 SGHDT and CDR2 YYEEEE. Trimming removed 3 bases at V and 3 bases at J, with 15 bases between. CDR3 coding DNA: TGTGCCAGCAGCTCGGGACATAATCTAAAAGAGACCCAGTACTTC. It encodes CASSSGHNLKETQYF.

This chain uses TRBV6-1 with TRBJ1-6; perhaps TRBD1 as D (5 bases). V lost 1 base and J 0 bases, leaving 10 bases between the germline ends. The germline V gene encodes CDR1 MNHNS and CDR2 SASEGT. CDR3 length equals 17 residues. The CDR3 region is CASSEGQGRSYNSPLHF. Written as DNA, the CDR3 is TGTGCCAGCAGTGAAGGGCAGGGTCGCTCCTATAATTCACCCCTCCACTTT.

This clone was seen once. The genes are TRBV5-1 and TRBJ2-3; weak D call: TRBD1 (5 bases). This CDR3 is 15 amino acids long. Germline V lookup: CDR1 SGHRS, CDR2 YFSETQ. With 0 bases removed from V and 1 base from J, the gap between germline ends came to 9 bases. CDR3 bases: TGCGCCAGCAGCTTGGTCGGCAGGGGCACAGATACGCAGTATTTT. Translated: CASSLVGRGTDTQYF.

This chain uses TRBV5-4 with TRBJ1-1; 9 nucleotides line up with TRBD1. CDR1 is SGHNT and CDR2 is YYREEE in the germline V gene (reference sequence). This CDR3 contains 15 residues. With V trimmed by 0 bases and J by 4 bases, 4 bases remained unmatched. CDR3 loop: CASSLEGTGTTEAFF. The CDR3 region has the DNA TGTGCCAGCAGCTTGGAAGGGACAGGGACCACTGAAGCTTTCTTT.

Points on this clone: Different DNA sequences within this sample yield the same CDR3. This rearrangement joins TRBV6-5 to TRBJ1-1; D might be TRBD1 (5 bases). Trimming pared 0 bases from V and 5 bases from J, leaving 7 bases between. The CDR3 has 13 residues. The germline gives CDR1 MNHEY, CDR2 SVGAGI. CDR3 residues: CASSYSGGTEAFF. The CDR3 bases are TGTGCCAGCAGTTACTCCGGGGGGACTGAAGCTTTCTTT.

The chain combines TRBV11-3 with TRBJ2-2, with TRBD1 matching over 11 bases. From germline, CDR1 is SGHNT and CDR2 YENEEA. The CDR3 totals 16 residues. The trim removed 5 bases at V and 3 bases at J, leaving 5 bases unmatched. The chain's CDR3 is CASSPLGQGDTGELFF. The CDR3 DNA reads TGTGCCAGCAGCCCCCTGGGACAGGGGGACACCGGGGAGCTGTTTTTT.

The V gene is TRBV2, the J gene TRBJ2-1, with TRBD2 matching over 11 bases. Unmatched junction bases numbered 3, after V lost 5 bases and J lost 6 bases. The CDR3 extends over 14 amino acids. From germline, CDR1 is SNHLY and CDR2 FYNNEI. This CDR3 is CASSKGLAGNEQFF. The CDR3 nucleotides read TGTGCCAGCAGTAAAGGACTAGCGGGCAATGAGCAGTTCTTC.

This clone came up once. The V and J genes are TRBV2 and TRBJ2-5; D unclear. The CDR3 contains 12 residues. CDR1 is SNHLY, CDR2 FYNNEI, per germline. With 5 bases removed from V and 1 base from J, the gap between germline ends came to 5 bases. The CDR3 here is CASSLAQETQYF. Here the CDR3 DNA reads TGTGCCAGCAGTCTGGCCCAAGAGACCCAGTACTTC.

In this sample, this clone turned up a few times. V is TRBV4-2 and J is TRBJ2-5; 10 positions match TRBD2. Germline loops: CDR1 LGHNA, CDR2 YNFKEQ. The junction had 4 bases not matched to a gene; V was cut back by 0 bases and J by 3 bases. The CDR3 length is 16 residues. This CDR3 is CASSQDRSGGEETQYF. DNA of the CDR3: TGTGCCAGCAGCCAAGATCGAAGCGGGGGGGAAGAGACCCAGTACTTC.

This clone has only one observation. The chain uses TRBV7-6 and TRBJ1-1; the D is unclear. Germline V lookup: CDR1 SGHVS, CDR2 FNYEAQ. The CDR3 totals 15 residues. The ends were cut back, 5 bases at V and 4 bases at J, with 17 bases in the middle. The CDR3 region has the DNA TGTGCCAGCAGCCGTGCGGTATGGTCGGGCACTGAAGCTTTCTTT. Amino acids: CASSRAVWSGTEAFF.